This T cell receptor (beta chain) was sequenced in a study of graft-versus-host responses after intestinal transplantation. Overall study results and limits: GvH clones were identified in recipient marrow, with some first appearing in ileum or blood.

Sequenced by immunoSEQ multiplex PCR; TCRdb stores in-frame clones only, minus some. The profile shows more than 75,000 clones, 80% to 95% of them singletons. This CDR3 comprises 15 residues. The ends were cut back, 5 bases at V and 4 bases at J, with 17 bases in the middle. CDR1 is SGHTA and CDR2 is FQGTGA in the germline V gene. Note on this clone: The antigen is undetermined.

The sequenced sample was unstimulated CD4+ T cells sorted from spleen or lymph node cells, obtained before transplant. The V and J genes are TRBV7-3 and TRBJ1-1; perhaps TRBD1 as D (5 bases). This sequence originates from a human donor who was the organ donor for an intestinal transplant. The CDR3 DNA sequence: TGTGCCAGCAGCCCCGGGCGGGGGTTGAGCACTGAAGCTTTCTTT. It specifies CASSPGRGLSTEAFF. Looking up the rest from reference TRBV7-3 and TRBJ1-1 gives the full variable domain: GAGVSQTPSNKVTEKGKYVELRCDPISGHTALYWYRQSLGQGPEFLIYFQGTGAADDSGLPNDRFFAVRPEGSVSTLKIQRTERGDSAVYLCASSPGRGLSTEAFFGQGTRLTVV.